The present entry profiles one T cell receptor beta chain with its context. The sample originates from a study of CD8 T cells in Susac syndrome. Study-level background: When their blood was taken, patients with Susac syndrome were therapy-naive, taking corticosteroids, or taking intravenous immunoglobulin alone.

Random hexamers primed reverse transcription of about 0.5 to 1 ug RNA. TCRdb re-analysed the immunoSEQ multiplex PCR reads in MiXCR, keeping a single row per CDR3 protein. The sample has about 190,000 distinct CDR3 sequences; about 95% are singletons. Germline V gives CDR1 MGHRA, CDR2 YSYEKL. V was cut by 0 bases and J by 12 bases, with 15 bases left in between. There are 14 residues in the CDR3. Input material: CD8+ T cells from PBMCs. This clonotype was sampled from a human donor with Susac syndrome. The chain is built from TRBV4-1 and TRBJ2-1; TRBD2 is a possible D gene (6 bases). The chain's CDR3 is CASSQDPTSLAQFF. CDR3 DNA: TGCGCCAGCAGCCAAGATCCCACTAGCCTGGCGCAGTTCTTC.